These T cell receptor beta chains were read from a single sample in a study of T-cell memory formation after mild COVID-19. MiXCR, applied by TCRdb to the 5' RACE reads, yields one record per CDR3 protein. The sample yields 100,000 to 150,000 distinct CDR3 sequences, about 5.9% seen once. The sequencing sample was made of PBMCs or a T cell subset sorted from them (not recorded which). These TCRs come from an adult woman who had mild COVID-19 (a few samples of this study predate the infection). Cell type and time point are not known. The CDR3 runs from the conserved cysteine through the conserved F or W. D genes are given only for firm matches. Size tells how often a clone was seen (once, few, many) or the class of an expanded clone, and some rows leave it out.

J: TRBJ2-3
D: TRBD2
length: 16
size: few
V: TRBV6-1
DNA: TGTGCCAGCAGTTCAGGACTAGCGGGGAAAACAGATACGCAGTATTTT
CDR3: CASSSGLAGKTDTQYF

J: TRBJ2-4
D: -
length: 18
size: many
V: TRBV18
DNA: TGTGCCAGCTCACCACTGAGGCCAGGGCCACTAGCCAAAAACATTCAGTACTTC
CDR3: CASSPLRPGPLAKNIQYF

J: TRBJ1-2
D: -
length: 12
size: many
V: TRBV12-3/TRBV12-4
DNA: TGTGCCAGCAGTTTTCCCGGGGATGGCTACACCTTC
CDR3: CASSFPGDGYTF

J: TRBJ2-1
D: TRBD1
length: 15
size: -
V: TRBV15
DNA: TGTGCCACCAGCACAAAGACAGGGCGAAACAATGAGCAGTTCTTC
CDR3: CATSTKTGRNNEQFF

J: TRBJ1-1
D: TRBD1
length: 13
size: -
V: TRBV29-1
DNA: TGCAGCGTTGAACGCGGGACAGTCACTGAAGCTTTCTTT
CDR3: CSVERGTVTEAFF

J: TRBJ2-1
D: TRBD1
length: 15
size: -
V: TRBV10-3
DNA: TGTGCCATCAGTGAACGACAGGGCCCCTACAATGAGCAGTTCTTC
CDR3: CAISERQGPYNEQFF

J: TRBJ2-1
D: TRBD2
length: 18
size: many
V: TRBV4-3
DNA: TGCGCCAGCAGCCAAGGTGATCTAGCGGGAGCCCCTGGGGACGAGCAGTTCTTC
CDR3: CASSQGDLAGAPGDEQFF

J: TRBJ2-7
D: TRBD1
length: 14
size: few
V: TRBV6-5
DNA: TGTGCCAGCAGTTACGGGGACAGTTCCTACGAGCAGTACTTC
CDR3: CASSYGDSSYEQYF

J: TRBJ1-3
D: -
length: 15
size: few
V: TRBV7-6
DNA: TGTGCCAGCAGCTCCTCGCTAGTCTCAGGAAACACCATATATTTT
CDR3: CASSSSLVSGNTIYF

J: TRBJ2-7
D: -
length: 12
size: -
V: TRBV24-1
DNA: TGTGCCACCAGTGATGGTAGCTACGAGCAGTACTTC
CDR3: CATSDGSYEQYF

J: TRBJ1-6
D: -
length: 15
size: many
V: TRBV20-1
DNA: TGCAGTGCTCCCGAGCGACAGGTCTATAATTCACCCCTCCACTTT
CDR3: CSAPERQVYNSPLHF

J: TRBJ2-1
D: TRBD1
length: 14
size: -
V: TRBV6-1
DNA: TGTGCCAGCAGTGACCGGACAGGGAGCGATGAGCAGTTCTTC
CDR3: CASSDRTGSDEQFF

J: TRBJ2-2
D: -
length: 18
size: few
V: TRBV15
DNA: TGTGCCACCAGCAGAGATAGGAGGGACAGCGAGAACACCGGGGAGCTGTTTTTT
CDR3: CATSRDRRDSENTGELFF

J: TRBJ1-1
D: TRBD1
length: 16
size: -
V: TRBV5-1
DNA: TGCGCCAGCAGCTCCCAACAGGGGGCGCGGGACACTGAAGCTTTCTTT
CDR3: CASSSQQGARDTEAFF

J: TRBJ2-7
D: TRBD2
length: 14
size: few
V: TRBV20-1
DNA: TGCAGTGCTAGAAGAGCGGGGCGGACCTACGAGCAGTACTTC
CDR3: CSARRAGRTYEQYF

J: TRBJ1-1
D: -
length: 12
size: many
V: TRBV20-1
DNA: TGCAGTGCGAGCGGGGGAAACACTGAAGCTTTCTTT
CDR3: CSASGGNTEAFF

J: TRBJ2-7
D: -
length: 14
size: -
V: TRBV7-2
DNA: TGTGCCAGCAGCTTTGACTACCATGCTCAAGAGCAGTACTTC
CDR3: CASSFDYHAQEQYF

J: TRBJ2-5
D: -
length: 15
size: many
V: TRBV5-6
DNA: TGTGCCAGCAGCTTGTTTTTCCGGATACAAGAGACCCAGTACTTC
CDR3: CASSLFFRIQETQYF

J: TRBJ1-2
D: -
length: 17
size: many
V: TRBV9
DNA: TGTGCCAGCAGCGTAGCCTCGATTCGGACCCCTAACTATGGCTACACCTTC
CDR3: CASSVASIRTPNYGYTF

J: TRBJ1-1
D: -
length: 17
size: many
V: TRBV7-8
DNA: TGTGCCAGCAGTCCTCGGGGGATGGGAATCCTGAACACTGAAGCTTTCTTT
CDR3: CASSPRGMGILNTEAFF

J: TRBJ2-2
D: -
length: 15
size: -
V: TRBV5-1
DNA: TGCGCCAGCAGCTTGTCCAGGGGGAACACCGGGGAGCTGTTTTTT
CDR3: CASSLSRGNTGELFF

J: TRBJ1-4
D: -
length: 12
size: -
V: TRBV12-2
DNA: TGTGCAAGTCGCTTAGAGATTCGGGCGGTGTTTTTT
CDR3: CASRLEIRAVFF

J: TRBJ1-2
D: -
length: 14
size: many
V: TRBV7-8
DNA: TGTGCCAGCAGCTTAGCCCCCAGGGCGGCTGGCTACACCTTC
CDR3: CASSLAPRAAGYTF

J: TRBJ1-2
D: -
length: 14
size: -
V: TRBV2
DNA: TGTGCCAGCAGTGAATTAGGGACCAACTATGGCTACACCTTC
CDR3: CASSELGTNYGYTF